The 5 T cell receptor beta chains presented below share a single source sample, sequenced in a study of T cell repertoires in cytomegalovirus infection. MiXCR, run by TCRdb on the reads, gives a single entry per CDR3 protein. In the table there are hundreds of thousands of distinct CDR3 sequences, about 42% of which are singletons. These receptors have no known antigen. Sequenced here: cultured PBMCs, sampled from culture after CMV antigen stimulation. The receptors were gathered from a human donor in good health (CMV status not recorded). Some clones in this sample may be carry-over from other donors' samples.

The CDR3 DNA sequence: TGTGCCAGCAGCTTAGGGTGGGGCAGGGGGCGCGGGGGGTCTGAAGCTTTCTTT. It codes for CASSLGWGRGRGGSEAFF. The rearrangement joins TRBV7-8 to TRBJ1-1; 8 positions match TRBD1. Germline loops: CDR1 SGHVS, CDR2 FQNEAQ. This CDR3 is built from 18 residues. V was clipped by 1 base and J by 6 bases; unmatched bases: 16.

This chain connects TRBV7-9 to TRBJ2-7; possibly TRBD1 or TRBD2 for D (5 bases each). This CDR3 has 15 amino acids. V was pared by 5 bases and J by 1 base, with 15 bases between. Germline CDR1 and CDR2: SEHNR and FQNEAQ (reference sequence). The DNA for the CDR3 is TGTGCCAGCAGCCCACCGGGACGGTCGTCCTACGAGCAGTACTTC. This sequence encodes CASSPPGRSSYEQYF.

The genes are TRBV9 and TRBJ1-1, with 11 bases aligning to TRBD1. Germline V gene lookup returns CDR1 SGDLS and CDR2 YYNGEE. Trimming cost V 3 bases and J 6 bases; bases outside gene matches: 10. There are 16 residues in the CDR3. The CDR3 loop reads CASSGARDRGFAEAFF. The CDR3 DNA sequence: TGTGCCAGCAGCGGAGCCCGGGACAGGGGGTTCGCTGAAGCTTTCTTT.

This clonotype was observed a handful of times. The CDR3, as DNA: TGTGCCAGCTCAGGGGTCCAATACAATGAGCAGTTCTTC. Amino acid sequence: CASSGVQYNEQFF. The chain links TRBV7-4 to TRBJ2-1; tentatively, D is TRBD1 (6 bases). CDR1 is SGHVT, CDR2 SQSDAQ, per germline. V was shortened by 8 bases and J by 4 bases, with 12 bases between the two germline ends. The CDR3 has 13 amino acids. Looking up the rest from reference TRBV7-4 and TRBJ2-1 gives the full variable domain: GAGVSQSPRYKVAKRGRDVALRCDSISGHVTLYWYRQTLGQGSEVLTYSQSDAQRDKSGRPSGRFSAERPERSVSTLKIQRTEQGDSAVYLCASSGVQYNEQFFGPGTRLTVL.

The CDR3: CASSLSTSGSSYNEQFF. The CDR3 DNA is TGCGCCAGCAGCTTGTCCACTAGCGGGAGCTCCTACAATGAGCAGTTCTTC. The chain uses TRBV5-1 and TRBJ2-1, with 11 bases matching TRBD2. The germline gives CDR1 SGHRS, CDR2 YFSETQ. The CDR3 spans 17 residues. V gave up 1 base and J gave up 0 bases; unmatched junction bases: 3.